A single sample gave rise to the 31 T cell receptor beta chains below, sequenced in a study of cytomegalovirus exposure and HLA in healthy donors. PCR employed 60 Vbeta and 13 Jbeta primers. The data were produced by immunoSEQ multiplex PCR, yet TCRdb's version contains in-frame clones alone and is incomplete. This sample carries approximately 110,000 clones, approximately 80% of them seen once, and the ten largest clones take about 0.22%. Sequencing used PBMCs. The source is a man over 45 in good health and CMV-seronegative.

Regarding this clone: Since no conserved phenylalanine or tryptophan closes the CDR3, a read error is the likely cause. The CDR3 coding sequence is TGTGCCAGCAGTGTGTTGGCACTTACTAACTATGGCTACACCCTC. Translation: CASSVLALTNYGYTL. This chain connects TRBV6-1 to TRBJ1-2, with D uncertain. The length of the CDR3 is 15 residues. CDR1 is MNHNS and CDR2 is SASEGT in the germline V gene. V lost 4 bases, J lost 0 bases, and 12 bases lay in between.

This rearrangement joins TRBV4-2 to TRBJ2-2; TRBD1 is a possible D gene (5 bases). Germline V gene data show CDR1 as LGHNA and CDR2 as YNFKEQ. V lost 1 base and J 5 bases, leaving 17 bases between the germline ends. The CDR3 covers 17 residues. CDR3 bases: TGTGCCAGCAGCCAAGGAAGAGGTCAGGGTTGGACCGGGGAGCTGTTTTTT. This codes for CASSQGRGQGWTGELFF.

The chain links TRBV5-1 to TRBJ2-3; tentatively, D is TRBD2 (5 bases). The germline V and J ends were trimmed by 1 base and 3 bases, with 12 bases remaining between them. The CDR3 is made up of 15 amino acids. Germline values: CDR1 SGHRS, CDR2 YFSETQ. For the CDR3, the DNA is TGCGCCAGCAGCTTGAGTGGGAAGCGGACAGATACGCAGTATTTT. Translation: CASSLSGKRTDTQYF.

This clone was detected once. In nucleotides, the CDR3 is TGTGCCAGCGGCGGACAGGGGGAGGGCGAGCAGTACTTC. It encodes CASGGQGEGEQYF. The chain combines TRBV19 with TRBJ2-5; 10 nucleotides agree with TRBD1. The J call may not be correct, given that the DNA end is closer to TRBJ2-7. CDR1 and CDR2 from the germline V gene are LNHDA and SQIVND (reference sequence). The CDR3 is made up of 13 amino acids.

The chain carries TRBV29-1 and TRBJ2-7; 7 bases fit TRBD2. The CDR3 totals 15 residues. J was trimmed by 0 bases and V by 0 bases; bases with no gene match: 5. Per germline, CDR1 SQVTM and CDR2 ANQGSEA. CDR3 in DNA: TGCAGCGTTGAAGAGGGGCGGGAGAGCTCCTACGAGCAGTACTTC. Its translation is CSVEEGRESSYEQYF.

The V and J genes are TRBV2 and TRBJ2-7; 9 bases map to TRBD1. From germline, CDR1 is SNHLY and CDR2 FYNNEI. Germline trimming cut 2 bases from V and 3 bases from J; bases unmatched to any gene: 2. The CDR3 is 14 residues long. CDR3 DNA: TGTGCCAGCAGTGAATGGGGACAGGGCTACGAGCAGTACTTC. As protein: CASSEWGQGYEQYF.

The chain combines TRBV7-3 with TRBJ2-1, with 13 bases fitting TRBD2. The V gene end was trimmed by 5 bases and the J gene end by 0 bases; junction bases not matched to a gene: 10. Germline assignment: CDR1 SGHTA and CDR2 FQGTGA. The CDR3 has 19 amino acids. The DNA for the CDR3 is TGTGCCAGCAGCCTAGATGGGACTAGCGGGGCAAGCTCCTACAATGAGCAGTTCTTC. This sequence encodes CASSLDGTSGASSYNEQFF.

The chain carries TRBV4-2 and TRBJ2-2, with a weak D call TRBD2 (6 bases). V shed 0 bases and J shed 4 bases, with 15 bases lying between them. The CDR3 spans 17 residues. Germline assignment: CDR1 LGHNA and CDR2 YNFKEQ. CDR3 coding DNA: TGTGCCAGCAGCCAAGACTCGGCGGGGAAGGGCACCGGGGAGCTGTTTTTT. It specifies CASSQDSAGKGTGELFF.

This clone showed up just once. Because it lacks the conserved phenylalanine or tryptophan at the end, this CDR3 is likely a read error. The chain carries TRBV29-1 and TRBJ1-2; maybe TRBD1 (6 bases). Germline V gene lookup returns CDR1 SQVTM and CDR2 ANQGSEA. This CDR3 is built from 11 residues. V lost 5 bases and J lost 4, with 8 bases in between. CDR3 amino acids: CSVLRGYGYTL. The CDR3 DNA follows: TGCAGCGTTCTCAGGGGCTATGGCTACACCCTC.

The chain couples TRBV30 to TRBJ2-1, with 7 bases lining up with TRBD2. After removal of 2 bases from V and 8 bases from J, the junction contained 6 bases not matched to a gene. The CDR3 loop spans 13 amino acids. CDR1 GTSNPN and CDR2 SVGIG come from the germline V gene (reference sequence). The CDR3: CAWSPGSGDEQFF. The DNA for the CDR3 is TGTGCCTGGAGTCCCGGGAGCGGGGATGAGCAGTTCTTC.

The chain joins TRBV7-2 to TRBJ2-1; 12 positions match TRBD2. The CDR3 is 17 amino acids. The germline V gene has CDR1 SGHTA and CDR2 FQGNSA. Trimming took 3 bases from V and 6 from J; bases not matched to a gene: 9. CDR3 region: CASSFGLAGGRLNEQFF. CDR3 DNA sequence: TGTGCCAGCAGCTTCGGGCTAGCGGGGGGGCGCCTCAATGAGCAGTTCTTC. The complete variable domain, with remaining parts taken from reference TRBV7-2 and TRBJ2-1, reads GAGVSQSPSNKVTEKGKDVELRCDPISGHTALYWYRQSLGQGLEFLIYFQGNSAPDKSGLPSDRFSAERTGGSVSTLTIQRTQQEDSAVYLCASSFGLAGGRLNEQFFGPGTRLTVL.

The J gene is TRBJ1-2, the V gene TRBV7-8, with 8 bases aligning to TRBD1. The CDR3 totals 17 residues. V gave up 5 bases and J gave up 6 bases; unmatched junction bases: 17. The germline V gene encodes CDR1 SGHVS and CDR2 FQNEAQ. The chain's CDR3 is CASSQRATSGQANGYTF. The CDR3 DNA reads TGTGCCAGCAGCCAGAGAGCGACTTCGGGACAGGCGAATGGCTACACCTTC.

The chain is built from TRBV4-1 and TRBJ1-5; tentatively, D is TRBD1 (6 bases). This CDR3 spans 19 amino acids. Germline assignment: CDR1 MGHRA and CDR2 YSYEKL. Trimming stripped 1 base from V and 0 bases from J, with 19 bases between. The CDR3 region is CASSQVWDTTGYSNQPQHF. The CDR3 nucleotides read TGCGCCAGCAGCCAAGTTTGGGACACCACAGGGTATAGCAATCAGCCCCAGCATTTT.

This chain uses TRBV29-1 with TRBJ1-1; D might be TRBD1 (5 bases). Germline CDR1 and CDR2: SQVTM and ANQGSEA. The CDR3 has 17 amino acids. Trimming removed 4 bases at V and 0 bases at J, with 21 bases between. The CDR3 protein is CSVASSQGQSMNTEAFF. The CDR3 DNA is TGCAGCGTTGCCTCCAGTCAGGGTCAATCCATGAACACTGAAGCTTTCTTT. The full variable domain, in which reference TRBV29-1 and TRBJ1-1 provide the parts outside the CDR3, is SAVISQKPSRDICQRGTSLTIQCQVDSQVTMMFWYRQQPGQSLTLIATANQGSEATYESGFVIDKFPISRPNLTFSTLTVSNMSPEDSSIYLCSVASSQGQSMNTEAFFGQGTRLTVV.

CDR3 amino acids: CASSFVLNTEAFF. The CDR3 DNA reads TGTGCCAGCAGCTTCGTCCTGAACACTGAAGCTTTCTTT. This chain uses TRBV5-5 with TRBJ1-1; D remains ambiguous. CDR1 and CDR2 from the germline V gene are SGHKS and YYEKEE (reference sequence). This CDR3 has 13 residues. The V end was cut by 2 bases, the J end by 0 bases, with 5 bases between.

This clone was seen more than once but under ten times. The chain links TRBV4-3 to TRBJ1-6; possible D gene TRBD1, 6 bases. The CDR3 is made up of 15 amino acids. Trimming stripped 0 bases from V and 9 bases from J, with 12 bases between. Germline CDR1 LGHNA, CDR2 YSLEER. CDR3 sequence reads: CASSQDGGGASPLHF. Written as DNA, the CDR3 is TGCGCCAGCAGCCAAGATGGGGGGGGCGCTTCACCCCTCCACTTT.

The V gene is TRBV14, the J gene TRBJ2-7; 9 bases line up with TRBD1. The CDR3 loop spans 14 amino acids. V shed 6 bases and J 3 bases; nucleotides not matched to a gene: 6. Germline V CDR1 and CDR2: SGHDN, FVKESK. CDR3 DNA sequence: TGTGCCAGCAGGGCCACAGGGGGCGGCTACGAGCAGTACTTC. Its translation is CASRATGGGYEQYF.

The chain combines TRBV7-3 with TRBJ2-7; TRBD2 matches 11 bases. Trimming took 5 bases from V and 3 from J; bases not matched to a gene: 6. The CDR3 is 15 amino acids. The germline V gene encodes CDR1 SGHTA and CDR2 FQGTGA. In DNA, the CDR3 is TGTGCCAGCAGCGCAGACGGGACTAGCGGCTACGAGCAGTACTTC. The encoded protein is CASSADGTSGYEQYF.

The V call is TRBV29-1, the J call TRBJ2-3; 7 bases are a match to TRBD2. V dropped 1 base and J dropped 4; count of bases not matched to a gene: 8. In germline, CDR1 is SQVTM, CDR2 ANQGSEA. The CDR3 totals 15 residues. The CDR3 reads CSVEGVWEGADTQYF. CDR3 DNA sequence: TGCAGCGTTGAAGGTGTCTGGGAGGGCGCAGATACGCAGTATTTT.

For the CDR3, the DNA is TGTGCCAGCAGCCAACCGGCCGGGACTCCCTCCTACGAGCAGTACTTC. Its protein product is CASSQPAGTPSYEQYF. The chain couples TRBV7-2 to TRBJ2-7, with TRBD2 as a possible D gene (6 bases). V was pared by 5 bases and J by 0 bases, with 17 bases between. CDR3 length: 16 residues. Germline V gives CDR1 SGHTA, CDR2 FQGNSA.

The J gene is TRBJ2-1, the V gene TRBV27; 7 bases agree with TRBD2. V lost 3 bases and J lost 8; bases outside the gene matches: 1. CDR3 size: 12 residues. Germline CDR1 is MNHEY and CDR2 is SMNVEV (reference sequence). The CDR3 DNA reads as TGTGCCAGCAGTTTCCGGGGGGATGAGCAGTTCTTC. It is translated as CASSFRGDEQFF.

V and J are TRBV29-1 and TRBJ1-1; D might be TRBD1 (5 bases). This CDR3 has 13 amino acids. The germline V gene encodes CDR1 SQVTM and CDR2 ANQGSEA. Between the trimmed V and J ends, which lost 7 bases and 5 bases, there was a span of 17 bases. The CDR3 sequence is CSARTGVGTEAFF. CDR3 sequence (DNA): TGCAGCGCCCGGACGGGGGTAGGGACTGAAGCTTTCTTT.

The gene calls are TRBV9 and TRBJ2-1, with 14 positions matching TRBD2. The junction had 11 bases not matched to a gene; V was cut back by 4 bases and J by 2 bases. The CDR3 has 19 residues. The germline gives CDR1 SGDLS, CDR2 YYNGEE. CDR3 DNA sequence: TGTGCCAGCAGCTTCACGACTAGCGGGGGGGCGAGTACCTACAATGAGCAGTTCTTC. It translates to CASSFTTSGGASTYNEQFF.

This rearrangement joins TRBV9 to TRBJ2-4; 11 bases are shared with TRBD1. Germline loops: CDR1 SGDLS, CDR2 YYNGEE. This CDR3 has 16 amino acids. The trim removed 4 bases at V and 2 bases at J, leaving 5 bases unmatched. Written as DNA, the CDR3 is TGTGCCAGCAGCATCGGACAGGGGGCGACCAAAAACATTCAGTACTTC. It is translated as CASSIGQGATKNIQYF. The full variable domain, its missing parts supplied by reference TRBV9 and TRBJ2-4, is DSGVTQTPKHLITATGQRVTLRCSPRSGDLSVYWYQQSLDQGLQFLIQYYNGEERAKGNILERFSAQQFPDLHSELNLSSLELGDSALYFCASSIGQGATKNIQYFGAGTRLSVL.

This clone was observed a few times. This rearrangement joins TRBV27 to TRBJ1-4, with D uncertain. The CDR3 sequence is 14 residues long. In germline, CDR1 is MNHEY, CDR2 SMNVEV (reference sequence). Trimming removed 3 bases at V and 7 bases at J, with 12 bases between. CDR3 residues: CASSFGQSREKLFF. Here the CDR3 DNA reads TGTGCCAGCAGTTTTGGTCAGTCCCGTGAAAAACTGTTTTTT.

The chain's CDR3 is CSVGGGGNEQFF. In nucleotides, the CDR3 is TGCAGCGTTGGTGGGGGGGGGAATGAGCAGTTCTTC. The chain uses TRBV29-1 and TRBJ2-1; 7 nucleotides agree with TRBD2. CDR1 SQVTM and CDR2 ANQGSEA come from the germline V gene. The ends lost 4 bases at V and 7 bases at J; junction bases unmatched: 4. The CDR3 loop spans 12 amino acids.

V is TRBV7-2 and J is TRBJ2-7, with 12 bases that match TRBD2. The CDR3 spans 14 residues. Unmatched junction bases numbered 1, after V lost 4 bases and J lost 3 bases. Germline V gene data show CDR1 as SGHTA and CDR2 as FQGNSA. For the CDR3, the DNA is TGTGCCAGCAGCTCGACTAGCGGGGGCTACGAGCAGTACTTC. Amino acid sequence: CASSSTSGGYEQYF.

V is TRBV10-3 and J is TRBJ2-7; 9 nucleotides match TRBD2. V trimming: 10 bases; J trimming: 2 bases; junction bases outside the gene matches: 3. Germline V lookup: CDR1 ENHRY, CDR2 SYGVKD. The CDR3 has 12 amino acids. The DNA of the CDR3 is TGTGCCACCGCGGGGGGGACCTACGAGCAGTACTTC. It is translated as CATAGGTYEQYF.

The table lists this clone with a few counts. The CDR3 DNA is TGTGCCAGCAGCAGGGGAAGGGGATATGGCTACACCTTC. Amino acid sequence: CASSRGRGYGYTF. This chain joins TRBV7-9 and TRBJ1-2; a possible D gene is TRBD1 (5 bases). The germline V gene has CDR1 SEHNR and CDR2 FQNEAQ (reference sequence). Trimming removed 5 bases at V and 5 bases at J, with 12 bases between. The CDR3 is 13 amino acids.

This clone was seen a few times. The rearrangement uses TRBV6-1 and TRBJ1-5; no reliable D call. With 7 bases removed from V and 8 bases from J, the gap between germline ends came to 15 bases. The germline gives CDR1 MNHNS, CDR2 SASEGT. The CDR3 is 13 amino acids. This CDR3 is CASKTQPLEPQHF. CDR3 in DNA: TGTGCCAGCAAAACACAGCCGTTGGAGCCCCAGCATTTT.

The V call is TRBV5-1, the J call TRBJ1-5; possibly TRBD1 for D (6 bases). The CDR3 is made up of 15 amino acids. Looked up from germline, CDR1 is SGHRS and CDR2 is YFSETQ. V gave up 4 bases and J gave up 5 bases, with 16 bases separating them. This CDR3 reads CASSLQGSRDQPQHF. The DNA of the CDR3 is TGCGCCAGCAGCCTCCAGGGGAGCAGGGATCAGCCCCAGCATTTT.